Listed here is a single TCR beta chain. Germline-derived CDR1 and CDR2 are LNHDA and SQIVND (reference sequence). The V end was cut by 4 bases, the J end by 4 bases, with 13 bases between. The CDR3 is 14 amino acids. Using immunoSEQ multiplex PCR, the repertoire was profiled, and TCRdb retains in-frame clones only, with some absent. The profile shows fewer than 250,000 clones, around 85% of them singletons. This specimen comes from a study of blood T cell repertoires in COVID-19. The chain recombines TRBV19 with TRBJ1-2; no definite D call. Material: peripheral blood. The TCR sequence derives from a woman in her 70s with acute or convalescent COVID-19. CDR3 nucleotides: TGTGCCAGTAGTAACGAATCGGGTTCCTATGGCTACACCTTC. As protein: CASSNESGSYGYTF.